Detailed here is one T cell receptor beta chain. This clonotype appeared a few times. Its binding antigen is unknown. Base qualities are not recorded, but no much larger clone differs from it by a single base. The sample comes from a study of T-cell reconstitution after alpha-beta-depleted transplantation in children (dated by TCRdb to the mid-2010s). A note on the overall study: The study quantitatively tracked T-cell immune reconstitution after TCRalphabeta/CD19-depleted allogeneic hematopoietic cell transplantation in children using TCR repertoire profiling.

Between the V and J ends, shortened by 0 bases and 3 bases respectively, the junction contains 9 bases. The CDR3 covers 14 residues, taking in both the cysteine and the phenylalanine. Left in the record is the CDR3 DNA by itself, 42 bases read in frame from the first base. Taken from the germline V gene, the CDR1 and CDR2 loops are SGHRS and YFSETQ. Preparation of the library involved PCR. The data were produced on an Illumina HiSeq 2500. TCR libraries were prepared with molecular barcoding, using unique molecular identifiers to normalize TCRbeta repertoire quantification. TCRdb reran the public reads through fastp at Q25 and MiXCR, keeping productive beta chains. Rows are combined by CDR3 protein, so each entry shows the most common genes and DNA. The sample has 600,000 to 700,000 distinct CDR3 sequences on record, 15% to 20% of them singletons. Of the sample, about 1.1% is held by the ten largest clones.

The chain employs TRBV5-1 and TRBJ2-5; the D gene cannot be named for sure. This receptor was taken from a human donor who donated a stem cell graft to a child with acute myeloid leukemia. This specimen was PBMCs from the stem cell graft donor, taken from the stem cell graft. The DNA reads TGCGCCAGCAGCTTGGGTGACGCAAAAGAGACCCAGTACTTC. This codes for CASSLGDAKETQYF.